These T cell receptor beta chains were read from a single sample in a study of T cell responses to AZD1222 COVID-19 vaccine. The table came from immunoSEQ multiplex PCR; TCRdb's copy has only in-frame clones and leaves some out. The sample includes about 260,000 clones, more than 85% seen only once; the top ten take 0.55%. Sequencing used peripheral blood, obtained on day 0 of AZD1222 vaccination. The receptors derive from an adult in good health. The CDR3 runs from the conserved cysteine through the conserved F or W. D genes are given only for firm matches.

d_call cdr3_length j_call v_call cdr3_nt cdr3_aa
TRBD1 16 TRBJ1-5 TRBV18 TGTGCCAGCTCACCGGGAGGGGGCGGAAGCAATCAGCCCCAGCATTTT CASSPGGGGSNQPQHF
. 14 TRBJ1-5 TRBV5-6 TGTGCCAGCAGCCCTGGCCGAGGCAATCAGCCCCAGCATTTT CASSPGRGNQPQHF
TRBD2 16 TRBJ2-1 TRBV9 TGTGCCAGCAGCTCTCAACTAGCGGCCTCCTACAATGAGCAGTTCTTC CASSSQLAASYNEQFF
. 15 TRBJ1-2 TRBV5-1 TGCGCCAGCAGCTTTTCTCACGGGGGAGCGGATGGCTACACCTTC CASSFSHGGADGYTF
TRBD1 20 TRBJ1-5 TRBV18 TGTGCCAGCTCCCCCACTTTGCAGGGGGTTAGTCATAAAGGCAATCAGCCCCAGCATTTT CASSPTLQGVSHKGNQPQHF
. 15 TRBJ1-3 TRBV19 TGTGCCAGTAAAAGGACTGACCTCTCTGGAAACACCATATATTTT CASKRTDLSGNTIYF
. 13 TRBJ2-1 TRBV3-1/TRBV3-2 TGTGCCAGCAGCCAACTGGGCTACAATGAGCAGTTCTTC CASSQLGYNEQFF
. 14 TRBJ2-7 TRBV7-2 TGTGCCAGCACCATTAACACAGGGCCATACGAGCAGTACTTC CASTINTGPYEQYF
. 14 TRBJ2-1 TRBV7-9 TGTGCCAGCAGTTTGACATCTTCCTACAATGAGCAGTTCTTC CASSLTSSYNEQFF
TRBD1 15 TRBJ1-1 TRBV19 TGTGCCAGTAGCCCCCGGACAGGGGAGAACACTGAAGCTTTCTTT CASSPRTGENTEAFF
. 12 TRBJ2-2 TRBV9 TGTGCCAGCAGCGAGAGCGTCGGGGAGCTGTTTTTT CASSESVGELFF
TRBD2 13 TRBJ2-4 TRBV12-3/TRBV12-4 TGTGCCAGCAGACCTCATAGCGGGAACATTCAGTACTTC CASRPHSGNIQYF
TRBD2 14 TRBJ2-1 TRBV19 TGTGCCAGTACCGAGCGGGGGGGCCCCAATGAGCAGTTCTTC CASTERGGPNEQFF
. 13 TRBJ1-1 TRBV27 TGTGCCGCACGGCCCGGGGGGGTCACTGAAGCTTTCTTT CAARPGGVTEAFF